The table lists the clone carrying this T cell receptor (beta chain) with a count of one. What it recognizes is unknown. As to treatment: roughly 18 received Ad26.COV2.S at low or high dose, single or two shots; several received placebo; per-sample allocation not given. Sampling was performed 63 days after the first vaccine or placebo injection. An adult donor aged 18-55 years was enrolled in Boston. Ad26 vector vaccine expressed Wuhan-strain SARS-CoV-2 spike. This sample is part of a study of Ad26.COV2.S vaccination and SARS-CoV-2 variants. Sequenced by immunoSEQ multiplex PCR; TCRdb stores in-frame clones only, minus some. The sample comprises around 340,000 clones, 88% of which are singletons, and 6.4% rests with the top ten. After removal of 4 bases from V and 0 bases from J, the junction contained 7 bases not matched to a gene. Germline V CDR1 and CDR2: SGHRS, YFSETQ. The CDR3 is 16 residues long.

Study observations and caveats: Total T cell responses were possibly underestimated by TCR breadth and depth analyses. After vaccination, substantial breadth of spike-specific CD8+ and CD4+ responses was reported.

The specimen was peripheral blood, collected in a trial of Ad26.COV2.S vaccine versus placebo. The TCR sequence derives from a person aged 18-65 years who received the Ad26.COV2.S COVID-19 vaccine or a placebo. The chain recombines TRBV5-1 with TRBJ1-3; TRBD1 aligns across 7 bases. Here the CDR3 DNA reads TGCGCCAGCAGCGTGACAGGGAAGAGCTCTGGAAACACCATATATTTT. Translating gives CASSVTGKSSGNTIYF. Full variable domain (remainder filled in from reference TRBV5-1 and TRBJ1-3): KAGVTQTPRYLIKTRGQQVTLSCSPISGHRSVSWYQQTPGQGLQFLFEYFSETQRNKGNFPGRFSGRQFSNSRSEMNVSTLELGDSALYLCASSVTGKSSGNTIYFGEGSWLTVV.